This note documents a single T cell receptor (beta chain) sequence. The antigen is not known. Produced via immunoSEQ multiplex PCR; TCRdb's table is partial and in-frame only. The top ten hold 0.31% of the sample, which has 85,000 to 130,000 clones, just over 90% seen once. The germline V gene has CDR1 SGHAT and CDR2 FQNNGV. The V gene end was trimmed by 5 bases and the J gene end by 0 bases; junction bases not matched to a gene: 7. This CDR3 is built from 15 residues. The sample originates from a study of OX40 agonist ivuxolimab in advanced cancers. Study-level information: Partial responses, seen in three patients, involved one hepatocellular carcinoma and two cutaneous melanomas. Study findings and constraints: Expanded clones were, on average, more numerous among CD8+ T cells than CD4+.

The rearrangement uses TRBV11-2 and TRBJ2-7; 7 nucleotides line up with TRBD2. Sequences were derived from CD4+ or CD8+ T cells sorted from blood, sampled in a trial of the OX40 agonist ivuxolimab. This receptor was obtained from an adult with an advanced solid tumor such as melanoma, head and neck, liver or kidney cancer. The CDR3 DNA reads as TGTGCCAGCAGCCTCAGACTAGCCGGCTCCTACGAGCAGTACTTC. Amino acids: CASSLRLAGSYEQYF.